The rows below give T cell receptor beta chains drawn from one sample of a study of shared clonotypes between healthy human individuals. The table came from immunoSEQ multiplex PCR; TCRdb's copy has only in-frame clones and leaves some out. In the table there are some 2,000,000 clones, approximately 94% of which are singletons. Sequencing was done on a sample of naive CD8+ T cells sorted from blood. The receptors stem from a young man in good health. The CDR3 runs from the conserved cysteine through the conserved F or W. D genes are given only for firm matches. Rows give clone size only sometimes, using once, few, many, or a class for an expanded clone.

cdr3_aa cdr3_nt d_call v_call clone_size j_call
CASSSNGEPYGYTF TGCGCCAGCAGCTCGAACGGGGAGCCCTATGGCTACACCTTC - TRBV5-1 - TRBJ1-2
CAIRGGGYTF TGTGCCATCCGGGGGGGTGGCTACACCTTC - TRBV6-5 - TRBJ1-2
CASSDLTGELFF TGCGCCAGCAGTGATCTGACCGGGGAGCTGTTTTTT - TRBV10-1 - TRBJ2-2
CASSQDLWGASYEQYF TGCGCCAGCAGCCAAGATCTTTGGGGGGCATCCTACGAGCAGTACTTC - TRBV4-3 once TRBJ2-7
CASSSVGDNSPLHF TGCGCCAGCAGCTCCGTGGGGGATAATTCACCCCTCCACTTT - TRBV4-1 - TRBJ1-6
CASSQEWAGAIYEQYF TGCGCCAGCAGCCAGGAGTGGGCGGGAGCGATCTACGAGCAGTACTTC TRBD2 TRBV4-3 few TRBJ2-7
CASTNQGSAKNIQYF TGTGCCAGCACCAATCAGGGTTCAGCCAAAAACATTCAGTACTTC - TRBV6-9 - TRBJ2-4
CASSQGEGLWEPQHF TGCGCCAGCAGCCAAGGAGAGGGACTCTGGGAGCCCCAGCATTTT - TRBV4-1 - TRBJ1-5
CASSQKGSLAKNIQYF TGTGCCAGCAGCCAAAAAGGAAGTTTAGCCAAAAACATTCAGTACTTC - TRBV14 - TRBJ2-4
CASSEGTGYLNTGELFF TGTGCCAGCAGCGAAGGGACAGGGTACCTGAACACCGGGGAGCTGTTTTTT TRBD1 TRBV9 once TRBJ2-2
CASSLGVGGFTYEQYF TGTGCCAGCAGCTTAGGGGTCGGGGGATTTACCTACGAGCAGTACTTC - TRBV7-2 - TRBJ2-7
CASSSEDWVSYEQYF TGTGCCAGCAGCTCCGAGGACTGGGTTTCCTACGAGCAGTACTTC - TRBV7-9 - TRBJ2-7
CASSWRTGLQETQYF TGCGCCAGCAGCTGGAGGACAGGGCTACAAGAGACCCAGTACTTC TRBD1 TRBV5-1 - TRBJ2-5
CASGLGTGSADTQYF TGTGCTAGTGGTTTGGGAACAGGGAGCGCAGATACGCAGTATTTT - TRBV12-5 - TRBJ2-3
CAIYNQGKEVF TGTGCCATCTACAACCAGGGAAAGGAAGTCTTC - TRBV27 once TRBJ2-1
CASSLGTNTEAFF TGTGCCAGCAGCTTAGGGACCAACACTGAAGCTTTCTTT - TRBV11-2 - TRBJ1-1
CASSLAGSGTEAFF TGTGCCAGCAGCTTAGCAGGGTCTGGCACTGAAGCTTTCTTT - TRBV7-3 - TRBJ1-1
CASSFYNSNNEQFF TGTGCCAGCAGTTTTTACAACAGCAACAATGAGCAGTTCTTC - TRBV27 once TRBJ2-1
CASSLGSDEQFF TGTGCCAGCAGCTTAGGCAGCGATGAGCAGTTCTTC - TRBV7-6 - TRBJ2-1
CASKPEWGGTGELFF TGTGCCAGCAAACCCGAGTGGGGGGGCACCGGGGAGCTGTTTTTT TRBD2 TRBV6-5 - TRBJ2-2
CASSYSENTEAFF TGTGCCAGCAGTTACTCAGAGAACACTGAAGCTTTCTTT - TRBV6-5 - TRBJ1-1
CASSEGWGTGELFF TGTGCCAGCAGTGAAGGTTGGGGCACCGGGGAGCTGTTTTTT - TRBV2 - TRBJ2-2
CASSPGPGTGMGNTIYF TGTGCCAGCAGCCCCGGCCCCGGGACGGGCATGGGAAACACCATATATTTT - TRBV11-2 - TRBJ1-3
CASSSGLGRDNEQFF TGTGCCAGCAGTTCCGGACTAGGTCGGGATAATGAGCAGTTCTTC TRBD2 TRBV28 - TRBJ2-1
CASSLVGAPNTGELFF TGCGCCAGCAGCTTGGTCGGGGCCCCGAACACCGGGGAGCTGTTTTTT - TRBV5-1 - TRBJ2-2
CASSPSSIPGGQYF TGTGCCAGCAGCCCGTCGTCCATACCGGGCGGGCAGTACTTC - TRBV4-2 - TRBJ2-7
CASSQAPGQGDEQYF TGCGCCAGCAGCCAAGCGCCGGGACAGGGAGACGAGCAGTACTTC TRBD1 TRBV4-1 - TRBJ2-7
CSAKDKKLFF TGCAGTGCTAAGGACAAGAAACTGTTTTTT - TRBV20-1 - TRBJ1-4
CASNPLLETQYF TGTGCCAGCAATCCTCTTTTGGAGACCCAGTACTTC - TRBV6-1 once TRBJ2-5
CASSSMRSTPSYGYTF TGTGCCAGCAGCTCAATGAGGTCCACACCGTCCTATGGCTACACCTTC - TRBV7-8 - TRBJ1-2
CASSQDTGALTYEQYF TGCGCCAGCAGCCAAGATACAGGGGCCCTTACCTACGAGCAGTACTTC TRBD1 TRBV4-3 - TRBJ2-7
CASSAATGGNTEAFF TGTGCCAGCAGCGCCGCGACAGGGGGAAACACTGAAGCTTTCTTT TRBD1 TRBV7-6 once TRBJ1-1
CASSHGLAAYEQYF TGTGCCAGCAGCCACGGACTAGCGGCCTACGAGCAGTACTTC TRBD2 TRBV7-2 - TRBJ2-7
CASSLVQGELNTEAFF TGTGCCAGCAGCTTAGTACAGGGGGAATTGAACACTGAAGCTTTCTTT TRBD1 TRBV7-6 - TRBJ1-1
CASSGSTSGGGYEQYF TGTGCCAGCAGTGGTTCGACTAGCGGGGGAGGATACGAGCAGTACTTC TRBD2 TRBV6-1 once TRBJ2-7
CASSYATSGFYNEQFF TGTGCCAGCAGTTACGCGACTAGCGGGTTCTACAATGAGCAGTTCTTC TRBD2 TRBV6-5 - TRBJ2-1
CASSYGTEQYF TGTGCCAGCAGTTACGGTACCGAGCAGTACTTC - TRBV6-6 - TRBJ2-7
CASSLAGEINQPQHF TGTGCCAGCAGCTTAGCGGGGGAAATCAATCAGCCCCAGCATTTT - TRBV7-2 - TRBJ1-5
CASSLGLGVMTEAFF TGTGCCAGCAGTTTAGGGCTGGGGGTTATGACTGAAGCTTTCTTT - TRBV27 - TRBJ1-1
CAISEEGQRNTEAFF TGTGCCATCAGTGAGGAGGGACAGAGGAACACTGAAGCTTTCTTT TRBD1 TRBV10-3 - TRBJ1-1
CASSEFTGGNYGYTF TGTGCCAGCAGTGAATTCACAGGGGGCAACTATGGCTACACCTTC TRBD1 TRBV2 - TRBJ1-2